The 2 T cell receptor beta chains listed next were all sequenced from one sample in a study of blood T cell repertoires in COVID-19. TCRdb's copy holds only in-frame clones and misses some; the assay was immunoSEQ multiplex PCR. The sample contains some 250,000 clones, approximately 91% of which appear only once. Specimen: PBMCs or T cells enriched from blood (not recorded which). These receptors were obtained from a woman aged 40 to 49 with acute COVID-19.

This chain connects TRBV2 to TRBJ2-5; 9 nucleotides match TRBD1. The CDR3 length is 14 residues. Trimming took 6 bases from V and 3 from J; bases not matched to a gene: 5. The germline gives CDR1 SNHLY, CDR2 FYNNEI. The CDR3 reads CASRGQGVKETQYF. The CDR3 DNA is TGTGCCAGCAGGGGACAGGGAGTGAAAGAGACCCAGTACTTC.

This chain joins TRBV28 and TRBJ2-7; D not certain. The CDR3 is 11 amino acids. Trimming took off 6 bases at V and 3 bases at J, with 6 bases between the two ends. CDR1 and CDR2 (germline): MDHEN, SYDVKM. This chain's CDR3 is CASRSNYEQYF. DNA for the CDR3: TGTGCCAGCAGATCAAACTACGAGCAGTACTTC. Full variable domain (rest looked up from reference TRBV28 and TRBJ2-7): DVKVTQSSRYLVKRTGEKVFLECVQDMDHENMFWYRQDPGLGLRLIYFSYDVKMKEKGDIPEGYSVSREKKERFSLILESASTNQTSMYLCASRSNYEQYFGPGTRLTVT.